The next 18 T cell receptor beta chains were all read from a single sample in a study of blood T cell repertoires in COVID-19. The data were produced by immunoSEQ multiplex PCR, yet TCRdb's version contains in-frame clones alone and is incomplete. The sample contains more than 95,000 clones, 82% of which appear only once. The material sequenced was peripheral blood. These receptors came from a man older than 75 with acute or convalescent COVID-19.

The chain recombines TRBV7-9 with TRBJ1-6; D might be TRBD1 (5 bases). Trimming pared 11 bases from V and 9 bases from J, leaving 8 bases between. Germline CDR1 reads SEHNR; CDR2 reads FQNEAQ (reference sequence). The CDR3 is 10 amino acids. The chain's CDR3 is CASGGSPLHF. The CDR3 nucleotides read TGTGCCTCCGGGGGTTCACCCCTCCACTTT.

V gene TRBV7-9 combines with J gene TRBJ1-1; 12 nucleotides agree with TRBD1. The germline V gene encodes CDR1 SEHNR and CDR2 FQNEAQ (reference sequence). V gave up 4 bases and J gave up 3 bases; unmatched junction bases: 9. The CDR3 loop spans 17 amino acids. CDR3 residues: CASSSGQGARLDTEAFF. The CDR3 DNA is TGTGCCAGCAGCTCGGGACAGGGGGCGAGATTAGACACTGAAGCTTTCTTT.

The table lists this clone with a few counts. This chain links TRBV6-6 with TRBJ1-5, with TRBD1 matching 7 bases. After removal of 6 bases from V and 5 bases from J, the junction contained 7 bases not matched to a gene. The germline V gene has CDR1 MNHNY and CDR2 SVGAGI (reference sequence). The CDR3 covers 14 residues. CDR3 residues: CASRQGQWDQPQHF. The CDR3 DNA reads TGTGCCAGCAGACAGGGACAGTGGGATCAGCCCCAGCATTTT.

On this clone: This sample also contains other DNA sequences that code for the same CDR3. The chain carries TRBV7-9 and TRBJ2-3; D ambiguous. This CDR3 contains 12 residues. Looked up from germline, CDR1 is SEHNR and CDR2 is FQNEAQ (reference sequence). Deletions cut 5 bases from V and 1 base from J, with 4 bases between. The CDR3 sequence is CASSPGTDTQYF. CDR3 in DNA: TGTGCCAGCAGCCCGGGCACAGATACGCAGTATTTT.

The CDR3 region is CAWSGAGISSGNTIYF. CDR3 sequence (DNA): TGTGCCTGGAGTGGAGCAGGGATTAGCTCTGGAAACACCATATATTTT. V and J are TRBV30 and TRBJ1-3; D is possibly TRBD1 (5 bases). Germline V lookup: CDR1 GTSNPN, CDR2 SVGIG (reference sequence). V was clipped by 1 base and J by 0 bases, with 13 bases between them. The CDR3 contains 16 residues.

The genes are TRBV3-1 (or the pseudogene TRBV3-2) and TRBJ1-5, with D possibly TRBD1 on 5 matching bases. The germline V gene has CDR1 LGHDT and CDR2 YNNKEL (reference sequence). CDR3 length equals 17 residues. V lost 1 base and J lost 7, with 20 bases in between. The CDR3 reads CASSQGTLGVGSQPQHF. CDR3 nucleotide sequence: TGTGCCAGCAGCCAAGGAACGTTAGGGGTGGGCAGCCAGCCCCAGCATTTT.

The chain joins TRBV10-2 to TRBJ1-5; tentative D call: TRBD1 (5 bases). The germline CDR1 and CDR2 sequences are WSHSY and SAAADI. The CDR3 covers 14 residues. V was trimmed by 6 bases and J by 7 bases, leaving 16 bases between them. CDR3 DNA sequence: TGCGCCAGCAGCCCCCAGGGAGGGGTACAGCCCCAGCATTTT. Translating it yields CASSPQGGVQPQHF.

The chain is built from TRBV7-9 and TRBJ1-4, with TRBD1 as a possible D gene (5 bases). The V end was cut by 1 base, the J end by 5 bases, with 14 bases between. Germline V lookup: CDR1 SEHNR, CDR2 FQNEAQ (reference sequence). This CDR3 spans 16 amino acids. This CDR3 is CASSLGGGRANEKLFF. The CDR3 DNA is TGTGCCAGCAGCTTAGGGGGCGGCAGGGCGAATGAAAAACTGTTTTTT.

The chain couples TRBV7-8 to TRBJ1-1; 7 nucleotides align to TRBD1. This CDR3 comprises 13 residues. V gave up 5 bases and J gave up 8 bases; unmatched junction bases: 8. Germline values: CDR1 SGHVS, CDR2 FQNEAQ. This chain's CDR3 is CASSPRQGREAFF. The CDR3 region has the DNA TGTGCCAGCAGCCCCCGACAGGGCCGGGAAGCTTTCTTT.

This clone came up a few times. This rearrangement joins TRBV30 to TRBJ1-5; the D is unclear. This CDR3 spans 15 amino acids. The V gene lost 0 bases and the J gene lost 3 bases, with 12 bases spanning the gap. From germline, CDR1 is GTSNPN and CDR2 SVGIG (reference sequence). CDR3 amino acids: CAWSVESNYNQPQHF. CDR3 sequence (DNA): TGTGCCTGGAGTGTAGAGTCAAATTACAATCAGCCCCAGCATTTT.

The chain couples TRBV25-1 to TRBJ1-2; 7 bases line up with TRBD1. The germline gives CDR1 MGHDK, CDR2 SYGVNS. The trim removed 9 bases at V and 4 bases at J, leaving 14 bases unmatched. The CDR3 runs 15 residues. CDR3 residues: CARPPQGTDSYGYTF. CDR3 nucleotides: TGTGCCAGGCCTCCACAGGGGACCGATTCCTATGGCTACACCTTC.

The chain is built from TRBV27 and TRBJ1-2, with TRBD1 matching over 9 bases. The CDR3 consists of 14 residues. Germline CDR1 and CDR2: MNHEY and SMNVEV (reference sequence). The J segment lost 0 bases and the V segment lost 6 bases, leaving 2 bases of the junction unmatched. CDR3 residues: CASSTGGPNYGYTF. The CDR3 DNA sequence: TGTGCCAGCAGCACAGGGGGCCCTAACTATGGCTACACCTTC.

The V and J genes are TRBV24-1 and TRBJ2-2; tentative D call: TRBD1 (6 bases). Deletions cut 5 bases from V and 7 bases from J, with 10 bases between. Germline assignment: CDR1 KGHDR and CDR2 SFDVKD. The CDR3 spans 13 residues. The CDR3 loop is CATSGGGVGELFF. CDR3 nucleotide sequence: TGTGCCACCAGTGGAGGGGGAGTCGGGGAGCTGTTTTTT.

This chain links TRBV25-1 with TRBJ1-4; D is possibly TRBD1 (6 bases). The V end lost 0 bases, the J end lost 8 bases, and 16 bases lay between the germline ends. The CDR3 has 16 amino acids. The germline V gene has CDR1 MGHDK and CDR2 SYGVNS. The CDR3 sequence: CASSEYRGRGYEKLFF. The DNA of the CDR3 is TGTGCCAGCAGTGAATATAGAGGCAGGGGTTACGAAAAACTGTTTTTT.

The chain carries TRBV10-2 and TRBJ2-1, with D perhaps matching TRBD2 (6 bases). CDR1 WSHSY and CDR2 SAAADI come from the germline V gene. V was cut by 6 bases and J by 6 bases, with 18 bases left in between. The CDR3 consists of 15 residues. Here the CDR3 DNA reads TGCGCCAGCAGCCCCGTAAGCGGGCCCCCCAATGAGCAGTTCTTC. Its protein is CASSPVSGPPNEQFF.

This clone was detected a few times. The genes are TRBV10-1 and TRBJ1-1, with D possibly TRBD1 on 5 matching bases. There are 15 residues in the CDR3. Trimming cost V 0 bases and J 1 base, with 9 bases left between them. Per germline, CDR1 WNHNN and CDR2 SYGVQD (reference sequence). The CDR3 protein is CASSESSTGNTEAFF. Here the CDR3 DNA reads TGCGCCAGCAGTGAGTCGAGTACAGGGAACACTGAAGCTTTCTTT.

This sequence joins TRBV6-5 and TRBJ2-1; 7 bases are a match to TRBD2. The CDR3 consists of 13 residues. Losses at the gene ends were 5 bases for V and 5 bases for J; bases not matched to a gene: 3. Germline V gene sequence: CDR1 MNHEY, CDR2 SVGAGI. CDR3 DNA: TGTGCCAGCAGTAAGGGACTAAACAATGAGCAGTTCTTC. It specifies CASSKGLNNEQFF.

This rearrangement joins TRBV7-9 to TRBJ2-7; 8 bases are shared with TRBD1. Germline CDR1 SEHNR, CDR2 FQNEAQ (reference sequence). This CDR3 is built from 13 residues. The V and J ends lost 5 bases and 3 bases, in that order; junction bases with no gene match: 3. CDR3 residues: CASSPDRGYEQYF. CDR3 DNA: TGTGCCAGCAGCCCAGACAGGGGCTACGAGCAGTACTTC.